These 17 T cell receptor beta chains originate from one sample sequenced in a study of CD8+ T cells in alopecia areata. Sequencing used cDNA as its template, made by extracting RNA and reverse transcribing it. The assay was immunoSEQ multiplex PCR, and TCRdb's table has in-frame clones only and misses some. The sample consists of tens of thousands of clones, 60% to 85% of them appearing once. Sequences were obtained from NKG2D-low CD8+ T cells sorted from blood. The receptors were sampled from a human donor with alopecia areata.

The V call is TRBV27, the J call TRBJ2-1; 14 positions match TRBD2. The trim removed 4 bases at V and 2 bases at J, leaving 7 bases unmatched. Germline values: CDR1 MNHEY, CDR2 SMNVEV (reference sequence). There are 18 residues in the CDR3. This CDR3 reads CASSSQRTSGGTYNEQFF. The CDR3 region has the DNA TGTGCCAGCAGTTCCCAGAGGACTAGCGGGGGGACCTACAATGAGCAGTTCTTC.

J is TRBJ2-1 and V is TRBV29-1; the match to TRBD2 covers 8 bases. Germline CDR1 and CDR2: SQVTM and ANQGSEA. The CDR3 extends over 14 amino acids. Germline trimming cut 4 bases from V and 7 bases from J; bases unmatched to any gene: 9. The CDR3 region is CSVGHQREFNEQFF. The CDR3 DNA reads TGCAGCGTTGGTCACCAGCGGGAGTTTAATGAGCAGTTCTTC.

Here the CDR3 DNA reads TGCAGCGTTGAAGGATCAGGGACCTACAATGAGCAGTTCTTC. Residues: CSVEGSGTYNEQFF. The chain is built from TRBV29-1 and TRBJ2-1; weak D call: TRBD1 (5 bases). CDR1 SQVTM and CDR2 ANQGSEA come from the germline V gene. V gave up 1 base and J gave up 2 bases, with 9 bases separating them. This CDR3 has 14 residues.

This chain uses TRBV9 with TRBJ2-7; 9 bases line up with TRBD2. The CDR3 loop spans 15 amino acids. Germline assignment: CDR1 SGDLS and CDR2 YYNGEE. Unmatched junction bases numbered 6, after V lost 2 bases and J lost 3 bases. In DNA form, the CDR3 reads TGTGCCAGCAGCGTCTTTGCGGGGGGGCTCTACGAGCAGTACTTC. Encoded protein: CASSVFAGGLYEQYF.

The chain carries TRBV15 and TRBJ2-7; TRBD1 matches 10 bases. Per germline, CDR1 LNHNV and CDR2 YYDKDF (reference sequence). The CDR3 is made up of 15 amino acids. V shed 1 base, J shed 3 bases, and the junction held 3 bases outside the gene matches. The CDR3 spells CATSRGQGAVYEQYF. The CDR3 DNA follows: TGTGCCACCAGCAGAGGACAGGGGGCAGTCTACGAGCAGTACTTC.

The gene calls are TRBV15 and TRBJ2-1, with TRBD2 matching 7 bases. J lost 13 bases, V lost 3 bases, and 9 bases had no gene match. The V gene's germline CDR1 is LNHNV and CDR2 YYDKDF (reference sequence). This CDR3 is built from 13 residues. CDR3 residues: CATSSGLVTFQFF. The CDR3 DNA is TGTGCCACCAGCAGCGGACTAGTCACTTTCCAGTTCTTC.

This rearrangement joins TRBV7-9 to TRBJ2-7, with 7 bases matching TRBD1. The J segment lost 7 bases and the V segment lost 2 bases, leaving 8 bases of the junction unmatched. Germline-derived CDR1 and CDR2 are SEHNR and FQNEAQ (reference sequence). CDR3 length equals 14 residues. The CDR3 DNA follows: TGTGCCAGCAGCTTAACGACAGGGCTGGAGGAGCAGTACTTC. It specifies CASSLTTGLEEQYF.

CDR3 residues: CSVEMVGQAFF. CDR3 DNA: TGCAGCGTTGAAATGGTGGGCCAAGCTTTCTTT. This chain connects TRBV29-1 to TRBJ1-1; no definite D call. The CDR3 sequence is 11 residues long. V lost 2 bases and J 9 bases, leaving 10 bases between the germline ends. Germline V gives CDR1 SQVTM, CDR2 ANQGSEA.

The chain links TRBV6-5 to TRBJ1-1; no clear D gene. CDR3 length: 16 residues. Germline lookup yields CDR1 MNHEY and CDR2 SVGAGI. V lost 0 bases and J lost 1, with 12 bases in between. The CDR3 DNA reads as TGTGCCAGCAGTTACTCTCGGCCAGATACGAACACTGAAGCTTTCTTT. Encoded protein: CASSYSRPDTNTEAFF.

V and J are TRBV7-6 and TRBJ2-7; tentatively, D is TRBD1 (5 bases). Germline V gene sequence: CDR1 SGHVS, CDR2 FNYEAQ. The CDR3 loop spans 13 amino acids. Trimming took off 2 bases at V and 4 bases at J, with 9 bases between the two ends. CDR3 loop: CASSLYPGYEQYF. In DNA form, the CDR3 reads TGTGCCAGCAGCTTATATCCAGGGTACGAGCAGTACTTC.

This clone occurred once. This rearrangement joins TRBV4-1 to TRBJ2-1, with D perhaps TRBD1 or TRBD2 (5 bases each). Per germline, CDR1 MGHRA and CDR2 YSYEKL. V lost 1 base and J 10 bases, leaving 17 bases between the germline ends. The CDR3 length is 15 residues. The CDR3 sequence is CASSQVPGPWDEQFF. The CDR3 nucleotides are TGCGCCAGCAGCCAAGTCCCCGGGCCCTGGGACGAGCAGTTCTTC.

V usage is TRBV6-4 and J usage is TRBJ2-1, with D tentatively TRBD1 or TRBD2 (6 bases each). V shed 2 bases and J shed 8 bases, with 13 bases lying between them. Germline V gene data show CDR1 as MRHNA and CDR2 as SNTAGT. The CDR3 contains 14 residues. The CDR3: CASSDAGGPDEQFF. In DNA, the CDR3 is TGTGCCAGCAGTGACGCTGGGGGGCCCGATGAGCAGTTCTTC.

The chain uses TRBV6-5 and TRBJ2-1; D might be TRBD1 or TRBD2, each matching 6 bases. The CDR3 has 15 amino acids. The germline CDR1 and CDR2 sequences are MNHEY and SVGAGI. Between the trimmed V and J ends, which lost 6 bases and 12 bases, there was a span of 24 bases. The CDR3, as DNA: TGTGCCAGCAGAAAAGAGTGGGGGGCATTATCGGGGCAGTTCTTC. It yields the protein CASRKEWGALSGQFF.

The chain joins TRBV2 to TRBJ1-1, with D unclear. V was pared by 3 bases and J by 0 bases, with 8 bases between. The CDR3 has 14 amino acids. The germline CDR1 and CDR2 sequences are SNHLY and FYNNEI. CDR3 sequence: CASSDWGLNTEAFF. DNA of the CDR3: TGTGCCAGCAGTGATTGGGGTTTGAACACTGAAGCTTTCTTT.

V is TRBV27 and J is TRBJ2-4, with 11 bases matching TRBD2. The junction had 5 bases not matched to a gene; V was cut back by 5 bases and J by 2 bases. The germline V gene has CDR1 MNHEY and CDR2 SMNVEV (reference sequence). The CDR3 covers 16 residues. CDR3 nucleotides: TGTGCCAGCAGTACGACTAGCGGGATTTCCAAAAACATTCAGTACTTC. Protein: CASSTTSGISKNIQYF.

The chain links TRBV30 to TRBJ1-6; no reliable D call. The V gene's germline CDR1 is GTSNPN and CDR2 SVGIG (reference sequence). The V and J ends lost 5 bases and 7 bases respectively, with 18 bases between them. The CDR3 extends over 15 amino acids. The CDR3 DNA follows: TGTGCCTGGGATAACTTCGGGCAGATAAATTCACCCCTCCACTTT. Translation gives CAWDNFGQINSPLHF. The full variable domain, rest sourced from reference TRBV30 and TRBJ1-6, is SQTIHQWPATLVQPVGSPLSLECTVEGTSNPNLYWYRQAAGRGLQLLFYSVGIGQISSEVPQNLSASRPQDRQFILSSKKLLLSDSGFYLCAWDNFGQINSPLHFGNGTRLTVT.

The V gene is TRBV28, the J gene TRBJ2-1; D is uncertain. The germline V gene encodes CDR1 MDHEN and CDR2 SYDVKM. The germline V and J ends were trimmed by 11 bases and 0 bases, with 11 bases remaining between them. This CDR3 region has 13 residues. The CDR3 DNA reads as TGTGCCCATTCCCTCTCCTCCTACAATGAGCAGTTCTTC. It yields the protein CAHSLSSYNEQFF. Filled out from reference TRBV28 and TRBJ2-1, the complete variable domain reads DVKVTQSSRYLVKRTGEKVFLECVQDMDHENMFWYRQDPGLGLRLIYFSYDVKMKEKGDIPEGYSVSREKKERFSLILESASTNQTSMYLCAHSLSSYNEQFFGPGTRLTVL.